The 11 T cell receptor beta chains reported below all come from one sample, sequenced in a study of T-cell memory formation after mild COVID-19. MiXCR was run by TCRdb on the 5' RACE reads, yielding one entry per CDR3 protein. The sample has 300,000 to 400,000 distinct CDR3 sequences, 13% to 15% seen once. Input material: PBMCs or a T cell subset sorted from them (not recorded which). The receptor source for this set is a man between 18 and 35 years old who had mild COVID-19 (a few samples of this study predate the infection). Cell type and time point are not known.

This clonotype was observed a handful of times. V is TRBV20-1 and J is TRBJ2-3; 12 nucleotides align to TRBD2. CDR1 and CDR2 from the germline V gene are DFQATT and SNEGSKA (reference sequence). The length of the CDR3 is 15 residues. With 5 bases clipped from V and 9 bases from J, the junction kept 12 bases outside the gene matches. The CDR3 protein is CSAPPASGGAETQYF. DNA for the CDR3: TGCAGTGCTCCCCCCGCTAGCGGGGGGGCCGAGACGCAGTATTTT.

This chain connects TRBV27 to TRBJ2-1; possibly TRBD1 or TRBD2 for D (5 bases each). Germline V CDR1 and CDR2: MNHEY, SMNVEV (reference sequence). Trimming stripped 5 bases from V and 9 bases from J, with 17 bases between. The length of the CDR3 is 14 residues. This CDR3 reads CASSSPPRGGEQFF. CDR3 coding DNA: TGTGCCAGCAGTAGCCCCCCTCGGGGCGGTGAGCAGTTCTTC.

In this sample, this clonotype turned up a few times. The rearrangement uses TRBV7-7 and TRBJ2-7; 7 positions match TRBD1. The V gene end was trimmed by 6 bases and the J gene end by 7 bases; junction bases not matched to a gene: 9. The CDR3 spans 13 residues. In germline, CDR1 is SSHAT, CDR2 FNYEAQ (reference sequence). In DNA, the CDR3 is TGTGCCAGCAGAGCAGAGGGGGCAGGGGAGCAGTACTTC. Translating it yields CASRAEGAGEQYF.

This clonotype was found a few times. V usage is TRBV4-3 and J usage is TRBJ1-1, with 7 positions matching TRBD1. Losses at the gene ends were 0 bases for V and 10 bases for J; bases not matched to a gene: 20. This CDR3 comprises 18 residues. CDR1 LGHNA and CDR2 YSLEER come from the germline V gene. The CDR3 region is CASSQEYGAGGRLFLAFF. CDR3 DNA: TGCGCCAGCAGCCAAGAGTATGGGGCAGGGGGAAGGTTGTTTCTAGCTTTCTTT.

This clonotype was counted only a few times. The genes are TRBV6-2 or TRBV6-3 and TRBJ2-1; 10 bases are shared with TRBD2. Germline CDR1 is MNHEY and CDR2 is SVGEGT. The CDR3 extends over 15 amino acids. V was clipped by 7 bases and J by 5 bases; unmatched bases: 8. CDR3 protein: CASTLLAGENNEQFF. CDR3 nucleotide sequence: TGTGCCAGCACCCTTCTAGCGGGGGAAAACAATGAGCAGTTCTTC.

This clonotype has ten or more counts. This chain joins TRBV7-3 and TRBJ1-1, with TRBD1 as a possible D gene (6 bases). CDR3 length: 15 amino acids. Trimming cost V 2 bases and J 4 bases, with 14 bases left between them. Germline V gene data show CDR1 as SGHTA and CDR2 as FQGTGA. CDR3 protein: CASSLASGVGTEAFF. The CDR3 DNA is TGTGCCAGCAGCTTAGCTTCAGGGGTGGGCACTGAAGCTTTCTTT. Filled out from reference TRBV7-3 and TRBJ1-1, the complete variable domain reads GAGVSQTPSNKVTEKGKYVELRCDPISGHTALYWYRQSLGQGPEFLIYFQGTGAADDSGLPNDRFFAVRPEGSVSTLKIQRTERGDSAVYLCASSLASGVGTEAFFGQGTRLTVV.

The CDR3 nucleotides are TGTGCCAGCAGGCGGGAGAACTATGGCTACACCTTC. Translated: CASRRENYGYTF. The chain links TRBV6-1 to TRBJ1-2; no firm D call. Trimming took off 6 bases at V and 2 bases at J, with 7 bases between the two ends. From germline, CDR1 is MNHNS and CDR2 SASEGT. The CDR3 is made up of 12 amino acids.

The genes are TRBV18 and TRBJ2-2; the D gene is possibly TRBD2 (5 bases). V lost 3 bases and J lost 1, with 12 bases in between. The CDR3 totals 16 residues. Germline-derived CDR1 and CDR2 are KGHSH and LQKENI. CDR3 sequence reads: CASSPPGRVNTGELFF. In nucleotides, the CDR3 is TGTGCCAGCTCACCCCCCGGGCGGGTGAACACCGGGGAGCTGTTTTTT.

J is TRBJ1-2 and V is TRBV20-1, with D possibly TRBD1 on 5 matching bases. CDR3 size: 15 residues. Trimming pared 6 bases from V and 1 base from J, leaving 18 bases between. CDR1 is DFQATT, CDR2 SNEGSKA, per germline (reference sequence). The CDR3 loop reads CSAPTSPTDNYGYTF. Written as DNA, the CDR3 is TGCAGTGCCCCTACTTCCCCGACAGATAACTATGGCTACACCTTC.

The chain employs TRBV20-1 and TRBJ2-7, with no clear D. Trimming pared 7 bases from V and 3 bases from J, leaving 13 bases between. Germline loops: CDR1 DFQATT, CDR2 SNEGSKA (reference sequence). This CDR3 is 12 amino acids long. CDR3 sequence (DNA): TGCAGTGGCCTAGACGTTTTCTACGAGCAGTACTTC. Translating it yields CSGLDVFYEQYF.

This chain uses TRBV7-2 with TRBJ2-3; TRBD2 matches 7 bases. J gave up 2 bases and V 1 base, and 6 bases lay outside the gene matches. Germline V gives CDR1 SGHTA, CDR2 FQGNSA. The CDR3 runs 16 residues. Here the CDR3 reads CASSLVPGGTTDTQYF. Here the CDR3 DNA reads TGTGCCAGCAGCTTAGTCCCCGGGGGGACCACAGATACGCAGTATTTT.